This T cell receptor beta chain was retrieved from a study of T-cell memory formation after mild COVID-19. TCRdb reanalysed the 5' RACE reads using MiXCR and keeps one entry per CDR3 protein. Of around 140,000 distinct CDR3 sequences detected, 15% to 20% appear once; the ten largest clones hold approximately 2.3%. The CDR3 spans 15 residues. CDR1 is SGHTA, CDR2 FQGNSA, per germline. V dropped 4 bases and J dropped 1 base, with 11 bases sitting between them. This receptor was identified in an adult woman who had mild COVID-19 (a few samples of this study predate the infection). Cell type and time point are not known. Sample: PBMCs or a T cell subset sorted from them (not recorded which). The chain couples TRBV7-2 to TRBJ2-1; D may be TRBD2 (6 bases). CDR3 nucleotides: TGTGCCAGCAGCTCGACCCGGGGGTCCTACAATGAGCAGTTCTTC. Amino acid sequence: CASSSTRGSYNEQFF.